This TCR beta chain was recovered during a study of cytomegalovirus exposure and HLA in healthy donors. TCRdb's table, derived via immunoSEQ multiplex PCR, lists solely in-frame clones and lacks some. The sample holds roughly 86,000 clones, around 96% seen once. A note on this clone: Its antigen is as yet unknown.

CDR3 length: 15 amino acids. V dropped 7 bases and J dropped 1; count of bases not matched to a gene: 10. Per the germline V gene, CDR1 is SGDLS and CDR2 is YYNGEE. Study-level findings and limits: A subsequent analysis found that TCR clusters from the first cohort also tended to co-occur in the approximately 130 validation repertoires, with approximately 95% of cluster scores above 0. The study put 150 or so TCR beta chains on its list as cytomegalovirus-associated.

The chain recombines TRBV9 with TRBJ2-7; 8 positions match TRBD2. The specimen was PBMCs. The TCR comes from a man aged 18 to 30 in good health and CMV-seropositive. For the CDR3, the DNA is TGTGCCAGCGGCGGGCCTAGCGGGCAATCCTACGAGCAGTACTTC. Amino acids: CASGGPSGQSYEQYF. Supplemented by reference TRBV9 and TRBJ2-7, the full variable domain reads DSGVTQTPKHLITATGQRVTLRCSPRSGDLSVYWYQQSLDQGLQFLIQYYNGEERAKGNILERFSAQQFPDLHSELNLSSLELGDSALYFCASGGPSGQSYEQYFGPGTRLTVT.